This TCR beta chain was profiled in a study of blood T cell repertoires in COVID-19. The table came from immunoSEQ multiplex PCR; TCRdb's copy has only in-frame clones and leaves some out. Of 50,000 to 75,000 clones in the sample, 78% were seen once. Trimming took 5 bases from V and 6 from J; bases not matched to a gene: 14. The germline V gene encodes CDR1 SGHAT and CDR2 FQNNGV. CDR3 length: 16 amino acids. The TCR originated in a man aged 60 to 69 with COVID-19, enrolled during active disease. The J gene is TRBJ1-2, the V gene TRBV11-2; 8 positions match TRBD1. Sequenced input: peripheral blood. The DNA for the CDR3 is TGTGCCAGCAGCCTTAGATTCAGGGGGCGCGTAAATGGCTACACCTTC. Amino acid sequence: CASSLRFRGRVNGYTF.